This T cell receptor (beta chain) was profiled in a study of cytomegalovirus exposure and HLA in healthy donors. This clone showed up just a few times. With 60 Vbeta and 13 Jbeta primers, the PCR was carried out. Profiled with immunoSEQ multiplex PCR; TCRdb holds only in-frame clones, not every one. The profile shows 110,000 or so clones, 81% of them singletons. This CDR3 has 13 residues. The V end lost 0 bases, the J end lost 9 bases, and 11 bases lay between the germline ends. From germline, CDR1 is LGHNA and CDR2 YSLEER. This receptor was obtained from a middle-aged man in good health and CMV-seronegative. Sequencing used PBMCs. The V gene is TRBV4-3, the J gene TRBJ1-2, with D unresolved. The CDR3 DNA reads as TGCGCCAGCAGCCAAGATCGCAGGTCCCGCTACACCTTC. It codes for CASSQDRRSRYTF.